What follows are 4 T cell receptor beta chains derived from one specimen sequenced in a study of blood T cells in healthy people across ages. A second roughly 6 to 11 cycle PCR used barcoded and J-beta primers. TCRdb recomputed calls from the 5' RACE reads with MiXCR, one row per CDR3 protein. Of more than 800,000 distinct CDR3 sequences in the sample, under 30% are singletons; the top ten hold 15% to 20%. The sample taken for sequencing was blood. These receptors were taken from a woman over 75 in good health.

Regarding this clonotype: A much more abundant neighbour one base away suggests this may be a read error. The genes are TRBV6-5 and TRBJ2-5; tentatively, D is TRBD1 (6 bases). Trimming took 6 bases from V and 11 from J, leaving 28 bases between them. The CDR3 has 16 amino acids. Germline assignment: CDR1 MNHEY and CDR2 SVGAGI. The CDR3 loop is CASREGRTVVYNEQYF. In DNA form, the CDR3 reads TGTGCCAGCAGAGAGGGTAGGACAGTAGTCTACAATGAGCAGTACTTC.

The genes are TRBV7-2 and TRBJ2-3; the D gene could be TRBD1 or TRBD2 (5 bases each). Trimming pared 4 bases from V and 6 bases from J, leaving 14 bases between. This CDR3 comprises 14 residues. Germline CDR1 and CDR2: SGHTA and FQGNSA. DNA for the CDR3: TGTGCCAGCAGCTCGGGACGACAGTATGATACGCAGTATTTT. Its translation: CASSSGRQYDTQYF. The full variable domain, rest sourced from reference TRBV7-2 and TRBJ2-3, is GAGVSQSPSNKVTEKGKDVELRCDPISGHTALYWYRQSLGQGLEFLIYFQGNSAPDKSGLPSDRFSAERTGGSVSTLTIQRTQQEDSAVYLCASSSGRQYDTQYFGPGTRLTVL.

Comments on this clonotype: A clone one base away is much larger, so this may be a read error. V usage is TRBV2 and J usage is TRBJ2-1, with D possibly being TRBD2 (6 bases). Germline CDR1 is SNHLY and CDR2 is FYNNEI. The CDR3 has 16 amino acids. Deletions cut 0 bases from V and 9 bases from J, with 18 bases between. The CDR3 DNA sequence: TGTGCCAGCAGTGAAGCGCGTTACGGGAGCAGCAGTGAGCAGTTCTTC. Protein sequence: CASSEARYGSSSEQFF.

This clonotype occurred many times. The chain carries TRBV7-2 and TRBJ2-3; D is uncertain. The CDR3 consists of 16 residues. V shed 3 bases and J shed 0 bases, with 13 bases lying between them. CDR1 and CDR2 (germline): SGHTA, FQGNSA. The CDR3 DNA reads TGTGCCAGCAGCTTGGTAGGCACCCTTAGCACAGATACGCAGTATTTT. Translation: CASSLVGTLSTDTQYF.